The rows below give T cell receptor beta chains drawn from one sample of a study of identical twins. TCRdb processed the 5' RACE reads anew with MiXCR; each CDR3 protein has one entry. The sample shows some 250,000 distinct CDR3 sequences, over 5% of them seen only once. The same data also went into a second study, on T cells expressing NK-cell markers.

The material sequenced was CD8+ T cells sorted from blood. The origin of the receptors is a woman aged 18-29 years in good health. Both conserved end residues are part of each CDR3. D genes are given only for firm matches. Clone size is stated in some rows and not others, as once, few, many or a class when expanded.

clone_size j_call v_call d_call cdr3_nt cdr3_aa
NA TRBJ2-2 TRBV20-1 NA TGCAGTGCGCAGGGGTCGAACACCGGGGAGCTGTTTTTT CSAQGSNTGELFF
NA TRBJ2-6 TRBV15 NA TGTGCCACCAGCGTGACCTCGTTCCAGGGAGACGGGGCCAACGTCCTGACTTTC CATSVTSFQGDGANVLTF
NA TRBJ1-1 TRBV12-3/TRBV12-4 NA TGTGCCAGCAGTTTCAGCTCGGGGTCTGAAGCTTTCTTT CASSFSSGSEAFF
many TRBJ2-1 TRBV24-1 TRBD2 TGTGCCACCAGTGCCGGACTAGCGGGGATAGATGAGCAGTTCTTC CATSAGLAGIDEQFF
NA TRBJ2-7 TRBV5-4 NA TGTGCCAGCAGCCCCCTTGGGGAGGGGGCCCACGAGCAGTACTTC CASSPLGEGAHEQYF
once TRBJ2-7 TRBV5-7 NA TGTGCCATCGGCCGGGGGACCTACGAGCAGTACTTC CAIGRGTYEQYF
many TRBJ2-5 TRBV20-1 TRBD2 TGCAGTGCTAGAGGAACCCTAGCGGCCCAAGAGACCCAGTACTTC CSARGTLAAQETQYF
NA TRBJ1-2 TRBV11-2 NA TGTGCCAGCAGCACCCCGGGGACCGACGCTAACTATGGCTACACCTTC CASSTPGTDANYGYTF
NA TRBJ1-2 TRBV12-3/TRBV12-4 TRBD1 TGTGCCAGCAGACCCCGGACAGGGGGCTATGGCTACACCTTC CASRPRTGGYGYTF
many TRBJ2-5 TRBV7-2 NA TGTGCCAGCAGCTTAGGGCGTTTCGGGAGTAGGGAAGAGACCCAGTACTTC CASSLGRFGSREETQYF
few TRBJ2-1 TRBV7-9 TRBD2 TGTGCCAGCAGCTCTATAGCGGGAGTCAATGAGCAGTTCTTC CASSSIAGVNEQFF
many TRBJ2-1 TRBV20-1 NA TGCAGTGCTAGCTGGGTTCTGCCCTACAATGAGCAGTTCTTC CSASWVLPYNEQFF
few TRBJ2-1 TRBV12-3/TRBV12-4 NA TGTGCCAGCAGTTTCGGGCCTTCTGAGCAGTTCTTC CASSFGPSEQFF
few TRBJ2-1 TRBV14 NA TGTGCCAGCAGCCAAGAATGGGGGGTCAATGAGCAGTTCTTC CASSQEWGVNEQFF
NA TRBJ2-7 TRBV20-1 NA TGCAGTGTTCCCGAAGGGACACCTATATCCTACGAGCAGTACTTC CSVPEGTPISYEQYF
many TRBJ2-1 TRBV12-3/TRBV12-4 NA TGTGCCAGCAGTTTCCCTGGAACCCTAGGGGAATCCTACAATGAGCAGTTCTTC CASSFPGTLGESYNEQFF
many TRBJ2-3 TRBV12-3/TRBV12-4 NA TGTGCCAGCATCCAGGACGGCACAGATACGCAGTATTTT CASIQDGTDTQYF
few TRBJ2-7 TRBV30 NA TGTGCCTGGAGTATCAGCGTTTCCTACGAGCAGTACTTC CAWSISVSYEQYF
many TRBJ2-1 TRBV6-1 TRBD2 TGTGCCAGCAGTGACCATAGCGGGAGGGAGCAGTTCTTC CASSDHSGREQFF
many TRBJ2-3 TRBV7-2 TRBD2 TGTGCCAGCAGCCCTAGCGGGAGGAACTTATACACAGATACGCAGTATTTT CASSPSGRNLYTDTQYF
many TRBJ2-7 TRBV12-3/TRBV12-4 TRBD1 TGTGCCAGCAGCCCGGGACAGGGTTTCGAGCAGTACTTC CASSPGQGFEQYF
NA TRBJ2-7 TRBV3-1 NA TGTGCCAGCAGCCAAGGTCCAGGGGCGCAAAACGAGCAGTACTTC CASSQGPGAQNEQYF
NA TRBJ2-1 TRBV27 TRBD2 TGTGCCAGCAGTTTAGGGGGACTAGGTGGCCCTGAGCAGTTCTTC CASSLGGLGGPEQFF
many TRBJ2-1 TRBV6-1 NA TGTGCCAGCGGCAGGGGACTCTACAATGAGCAGTTCTTC CASGRGLYNEQFF
NA TRBJ2-7 TRBV14 NA TGTGCCAGCAGCCAAGATACGGTGACTAGGATCTACGAGCAGTACTTC CASSQDTVTRIYEQYF
few TRBJ2-3 TRBV5-6 NA TGTGCCAGCAGCTTGGGAGGGAATGAAGATACGCAGTATTTT CASSLGGNEDTQYF
many TRBJ2-1 TRBV6-1 TRBD2 TGTGCCAGCAGTGAACTAGCGGGGGGGCCCAATGAGCAGTTCTTC CASSELAGGPNEQFF
few TRBJ1-1 TRBV12-3/TRBV12-4 NA TGTGCCAGCAGCCCTCTTTACACTGAAGCTTTCTTT CASSPLYTEAFF
few TRBJ1-1 TRBV7-9 TRBD1 TGTGCCAGCAGCTCCGGGACAGGGGGGCCCCTGAACACTGAAGCTTTCTTT CASSSGTGGPLNTEAFF